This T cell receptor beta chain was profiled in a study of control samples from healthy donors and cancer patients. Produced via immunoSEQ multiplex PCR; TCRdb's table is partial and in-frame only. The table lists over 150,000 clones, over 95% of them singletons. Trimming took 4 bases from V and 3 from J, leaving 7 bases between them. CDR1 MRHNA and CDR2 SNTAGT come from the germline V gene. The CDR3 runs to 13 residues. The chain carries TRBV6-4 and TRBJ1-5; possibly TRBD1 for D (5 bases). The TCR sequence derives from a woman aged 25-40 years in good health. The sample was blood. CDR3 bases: TGTGCCAGCAGTGTGACAGCCAATCAGCCCCAGCATTTT. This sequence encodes CASSVTANQPQHF.